The 31 T cell receptor beta chains below were found in one sample sequenced in a study of T cell responses to AZD1222 COVID-19 vaccine. Sequencing was performed with immunoSEQ multiplex PCR; in TCRdb, only in-frame clones are kept and a portion is missing. Of 80,000 to 100,000 clones in the sample, 70% to 90% are singletons; the top ten hold about an eighth. Sample: peripheral blood, taken on day 0 of AZD1222 vaccination. The origin of the receptors is an adult in good health.

The chain employs TRBV5-1 and TRBJ2-1; 9 bases are shared with TRBD1. Germline assignment: CDR1 SGHRS and CDR2 YFSETQ. V lost 6 bases, J lost 10 bases, and 14 bases stayed unmatched. This CDR3 is 15 amino acids long. The CDR3 spells CASTIGDRANWEQFF. The CDR3 region has the DNA TGCGCCAGCACCATCGGGGACAGGGCGAATTGGGAGCAGTTCTTC. Drawing the rest from reference TRBV5-1 and TRBJ2-1, the complete variable domain is KAGVTQTPRYLIKTRGQQVTLSCSPISGHRSVSWYQQTPGQGLQFLFEYFSETQRNKGNFPGRFSGRQFSNSRSEMNVSTLELGDSALYLCASTIGDRANWEQFFGPGTRLTVL.

The chain recombines TRBV9 with TRBJ1-6; no definite D call. This CDR3 is built from 12 residues. Trimming removed 2 bases from V and 9 bases from J, with 6 bases in between. CDR1 and CDR2 from the germline V gene are SGDLS and YYNGEE. This CDR3 is CASSVGVSPLHF. The CDR3 bases are TGTGCCAGCAGCGTCGGGGTTTCACCCCTCCACTTT.

The rearrangement joins TRBV20-1 to TRBJ2-7; TRBD2 is a possible D gene (5 bases). Germline CDR1 and CDR2: DFQATT and SNEGSKA (reference sequence). The CDR3 sequence is 14 residues long. Trimming removed 3 bases at V and 2 bases at J, with 14 bases between. The CDR3 bases are TGCAGTGCTAGTAGAGGGAGCGTTGCCTACGAGCAGTACTTC. Translating gives CSASRGSVAYEQYF.

This chain joins TRBV6-1 and TRBJ2-3, with 10 bases identical to TRBD2. In germline, CDR1 is MNHNS, CDR2 SASEGT. The CDR3 spans 15 residues. The V segment lost 2 bases and the J segment 1 base; nucleotides outside the gene matches: 0. The CDR3 reads CASSETSGGTDTQYF. DNA for the CDR3: TGTGCCAGCAGTGAAACTAGCGGGGGCACAGATACGCAGTATTTT.

The chain recombines TRBV5-1 with TRBJ1-1, with TRBD1 as a possible D gene (5 bases). V gave up 0 bases and J gave up 5 bases, with 14 bases separating them. The CDR3 has 15 residues. Germline V gives CDR1 SGHRS, CDR2 YFSETQ. DNA for the CDR3: TGCGCCAGCAGCTTGGAATGGGGGTCCGGGACTGAAGCTTTCTTT. The encoded protein is CASSLEWGSGTEAFF.

This chain connects TRBV19 to TRBJ2-6, with TRBD1 matching over 7 bases. The length of the CDR3 is 19 residues. Germline trimming cut 5 bases from V and 0 bases from J; bases unmatched to any gene: 13. Germline V gene sequence: CDR1 LNHDA, CDR2 SQIVND (reference sequence). The CDR3 DNA sequence: TGTGCCAGTAGTCGACAGGGCTCGAAAACCAGCTCTGGGGCCAACGTCCTGACTTTC. This sequence encodes CASSRQGSKTSSGANVLTF.

This clone was counted a single time. The chain recombines TRBV6-5 with TRBJ2-5; 12 nucleotides match TRBD1. The CDR3 runs to 14 residues. In germline, CDR1 is MNHEY, CDR2 SVGAGI. Losses at the gene ends were 6 bases for V and 4 bases for J; bases not matched to a gene: 3. CDR3 protein: CASRGTGGSETQYF. The DNA for the CDR3 is TGTGCCAGCAGAGGGACAGGGGGCTCAGAGACCCAGTACTTC.

The rearrangement links TRBV9 to TRBJ1-2, with 11 bases lining up with TRBD1. The J segment lost 8 bases and the V segment lost 4 bases, leaving 10 bases of the junction unmatched. Germline CDR1 reads SGDLS; CDR2 reads YYNGEE. The CDR3 has 15 amino acids. The DNA for the CDR3 is TGTGCCAGCAGCAGGACAGGGGGCGCCCCCGGGGGCTACACCTTC. Translated, it gives CASSRTGGAPGGYTF.

This chain links TRBV5-1 with TRBJ1-6, with TRBD1 identical over 11 bases. This CDR3 contains 18 residues. J was trimmed by 4 bases and V by 3 bases; bases with no gene match: 9. The V gene's germline CDR1 is SGHRS and CDR2 YFSETQ. CDR3 loop: CASSSNPGTGGYNSPLHF. Written as DNA, the CDR3 is TGCGCCAGCAGCTCAAACCCCGGGACAGGGGGGTATAATTCACCCCTCCACTTT.

This sequence joins TRBV11-2 and TRBJ1-1; the D is unclear. This CDR3 region has 12 residues. Deletions cut 5 bases from V and 4 bases from J, with 8 bases between. The germline V gene has CDR1 SGHAT and CDR2 FQNNGV. DNA for the CDR3: TGTGCCAGCAGCCCAGCGGTCACTGAAGCTTTCTTT. As protein: CASSPAVTEAFF.

The chain recombines TRBV7-2 with TRBJ2-1; perhaps D is TRBD1 or TRBD2 (5 bases each). Germline CDR1 and CDR2: SGHTA and FQGNSA. The CDR3 totals 16 residues. With 5 bases removed from V and 0 bases from J, the gap between germline ends came to 14 bases. CDR3 in amino acids: CASSEQSGTSYNEQFF. CDR3 bases: TGTGCCAGCAGCGAGCAATCCGGGACCTCCTACAATGAGCAGTTCTTC.

The chain recombines TRBV13 with TRBJ2-5; 8 nucleotides line up with TRBD1. Trimming at V came to 5 bases and at J to 6 bases, leaving 8 bases not matched to a gene. CDR1 is PRHDT and CDR2 is FYEKMQ in the germline V gene (reference sequence). The CDR3 extends over 14 amino acids. The CDR3 spells CASSGRTGRKTQYF. DNA for the CDR3: TGTGCCAGCAGCGGGAGGACAGGGAGGAAGACCCAGTACTTC. The variable domain in full, with the rest retrieved from reference TRBV13 and TRBJ2-5, is AAGVIQSPRHLIKEKRETATLKCYPIPRHDTVYWYQQGPGQDPQFLISFYEKMQSDKGSIPDRFSAQQFSDYHSELNMSSLELGDSALYFCASSGRTGRKTQYFGPGTRLLVL.

In its sample, this clone was seen once. The chain combines TRBV5-4 with TRBJ1-2, with D perhaps matching TRBD1 (5 bases). Germline V gives CDR1 SGHNT, CDR2 YYREEE (reference sequence). There are 14 residues in the CDR3. Trimming left V 3 bases short and J 6 bases short, with 15 bases between. The CDR3 DNA reads TGTGCCAGCAGCTCGGAGGGACGTCCCGATGGCTACACCTTC. Protein sequence: CASSSEGRPDGYTF.

There are a few counts of this clone. The chain recombines TRBV28 with TRBJ1-4, with D possibly being TRBD1 (6 bases). Germline assignment: CDR1 MDHEN and CDR2 SYDVKM. This CDR3 is 15 amino acids long. V dropped 6 bases and J dropped 5 bases, with 16 bases sitting between them. In DNA form, the CDR3 reads TGTGCCAGCAGGCCTCCGGGACACCCGAATGAAAAACTGTTTTTT. Protein product: CASRPPGHPNEKLFF.

The chain recombines TRBV7-2 with TRBJ2-2; D perhaps matches TRBD1 (6 bases). Per germline, CDR1 SGHTA and CDR2 FQGNSA. There are 16 residues in the CDR3. V lost 2 bases to trimming and J lost 7 bases, with 17 bases between them. Written as DNA, the CDR3 is TGTGCCAGCAGCTTATACGGGACAAGGGTCCACGGGGAGCTGTTTTTT. Translation: CASSLYGTRVHGELFF.

The table lists this clone with a count of one. The chain couples TRBV5-6 to TRBJ2-7; tentatively, D is TRBD1 (6 bases). The CDR3 spans 14 residues. Germline values: CDR1 SGHDT, CDR2 YYEEEE. Trimming left V 0 bases short and J 4 bases short, with 11 bases between. The CDR3 region is CASSLGQDLYEQYF. The CDR3 DNA sequence: TGTGCCAGCAGCTTGGGACAGGACCTATACGAGCAGTACTTC.

V is TRBV4-2 and J is TRBJ2-3, with D hard to call. CDR3 size: 15 residues. Looked up from germline, CDR1 is LGHNA and CDR2 is YNFKEQ. V lost 4 bases and J lost 4, with 15 bases in between. The CDR3: CASSRKRGESDTQYF. The DNA of the CDR3 is TGTGCCAGCAGCCGCAAAAGAGGAGAGTCAGATACGCAGTATTTT.

The chain has TRBV18 and TRBJ1-5, with D hard to call. V gave up 5 bases and J gave up 11 bases, with 19 bases separating them. Germline CDR1 and CDR2: KGHSH and LQKENI. The CDR3 runs 14 residues. The CDR3 region is CASSAAVPLQAQHF. For the CDR3, the DNA is TGTGCCAGCTCAGCTGCGGTCCCACTCCAGGCCCAGCATTTT.

V and J are TRBV3-1 (or the pseudogene TRBV3-2) and TRBJ1-2; D gene uncertain. Germline values: CDR1 LGHDT, CDR2 YNNKEL (reference sequence). This CDR3 contains 12 residues. Deletions cut 2 bases from V and 4 bases from J, with 5 bases between. The CDR3 DNA reads TGTGCCAGCAGCCAAACGGTCTATGGCTACACCTTC. Translation gives CASSQTVYGYTF.

The V call is TRBV5-1, the J call TRBJ1-2, with 8 bases that match TRBD1. Looked up from germline, CDR1 is SGHRS and CDR2 is YFSETQ. J lost 4 bases, V lost 4 bases, and 6 bases had no gene match. The CDR3 has 14 residues. CDR3 coding DNA: TGCGCCAGCAGCGTTTCAGGGGGCGGCTATGGCTACACCTTC. Its translation: CASSVSGGGYGYTF. Based on the CDR3 plus reference TRBV5-1 and TRBJ1-2, the full variable domain is KAGVTQTPRYLIKTRGQQVTLSCSPISGHRSVSWYQQTPGQGLQFLFEYFSETQRNKGNFPGRFSGRQFSNSRSEMNVSTLELGDSALYLCASSVSGGGYGYTFGSGTRLTVV.

This clone was observed a single time. Other DNA sequences in the same sample also yield this CDR3. This chain uses TRBV7-9 with TRBJ2-7; TRBD1 aligns across 10 bases. The CDR3 loop spans 14 amino acids. The V segment lost 5 bases and the J segment 2 bases; nucleotides outside the gene matches: 3. CDR1 and CDR2 (germline): SEHNR, FQNEAQ (reference sequence). Here the CDR3 reads CASSPGQGAYEQYF. The CDR3 nucleotides are TGTGCCAGCAGCCCAGGACAGGGGGCCTACGAGCAGTACTTC.

A few counts support this clone. This chain connects TRBV19 to TRBJ1-1, with D perhaps TRBD1 (6 bases). The V gene lost 3 bases and the J gene lost 4 bases, with 18 bases spanning the gap. The CDR3 length is 16 residues. The germline gives CDR1 LNHDA, CDR2 SQIVND (reference sequence). The CDR3 nucleotides read TGTGCCAGTAGTATGGGGGGCCAGCGGGGCCGCACTGAAGCTTTCTTT. Residues: CASSMGGQRGRTEAFF.

This clone was detected once. This rearrangement joins TRBV28 to TRBJ1-2; D ambiguous. The V gene's germline CDR1 is MDHEN and CDR2 SYDVKM. CDR3 size: 12 residues. V was trimmed by 4 bases and J by 8 bases, leaving 11 bases between them. CDR3 in amino acids: CASSSARGGYTF. CDR3 in DNA: TGTGCCAGCAGTTCAGCCCGGGGAGGCTACACCTTC.

The chain recombines TRBV24-1 with TRBJ1-2; 7 nucleotides match TRBD1. The length of the CDR3 is 13 residues. Germline V gene sequence: CDR1 KGHDR, CDR2 SFDVKD. V was pared by 7 bases and J by 6 bases, with 7 bases of the junction left unmatched. The CDR3 coding sequence is TGTGCCACCAGCAAGACAGGGCCGGATGGCTACACCTTC. Protein: CATSKTGPDGYTF.

This sequence joins TRBV7-2 and TRBJ1-4, with 8 bases that match TRBD1. Germline V CDR1 and CDR2: SGHTA, FQGNSA. The CDR3 runs 15 residues. With V trimmed by 5 bases and J by 3 bases, 5 bases remained unmatched. In DNA, the CDR3 is TGTGCCAGCAGCCGTACAGGGGGGGCTAATGAAAAACTGTTTTTT. It specifies CASSRTGGANEKLFF. Complete variable domain (other parts from reference TRBV7-2 and TRBJ1-4): GAGVSQSPSNKVTEKGKDVELRCDPISGHTALYWYRQSLGQGLEFLIYFQGNSAPDKSGLPSDRFSAERTGGSVSTLTIQRTQQEDSAVYLCASSRTGGANEKLFFGSGTQLSVL.

The chain links TRBV24-1 to TRBJ2-5; 10 bases line up with TRBD1. This CDR3 region has 15 residues. Losses at the gene ends were 4 bases for V and 4 bases for J; bases not matched to a gene: 5. Germline-derived CDR1 and CDR2 are KGHDR and SFDVKD. CDR3 nucleotides: TGTGCCACCAGTGAGGAGGGACAGGGGACAGAGACCCAGTACTTC. Amino acids: CATSEEGQGTETQYF.

This chain links TRBV11-2 with TRBJ1-6, with unresolved D. CDR3 length equals 16 residues. Trimming left V 5 bases short and J 0 bases short, with 11 bases between. The germline V gene has CDR1 SGHAT and CDR2 FQNNGV. The chain's CDR3 is CASSKAQISYNSPLHF. The CDR3 DNA follows: TGTGCCAGCAGCAAAGCACAGATCTCCTATAATTCACCCCTCCACTTT. Full variable domain (outside the CDR3, taken from reference TRBV11-2 and TRBJ1-6): EAGVAQSPRYKIIEKRQSVAFWCNPISGHATLYWYQQILGQGPKLLIQFQNNGVVDDSQLPKDRFSAERLKGVDSTLKIQPAKLEDSAVYLCASSKAQISYNSPLHFGNGTRLTVT.

The genes are TRBV30 and TRBJ1-1, with 9 bases fitting TRBD1. CDR1 is GTSNPN and CDR2 is SVGIG in the germline V gene (reference sequence). The CDR3 extends over 13 amino acids. With V trimmed by 7 bases and J by 3 bases, 6 bases remained unmatched. The CDR3 loop reads CASDRGKDTEAFF. The CDR3 DNA reads as TGTGCCTCGGACAGGGGTAAAGACACTGAAGCTTTCTTT.

The J gene is TRBJ1-4, the V gene TRBV5-6; the D is unclear. The V end lost 1 base, the J end lost 0 bases, and 7 bases lay between the germline ends. CDR1 is SGHDT and CDR2 is YYEEEE in the germline V gene. CDR3 length equals 15 residues. CDR3 in amino acids: CASSLRSPTNEKLFF. DNA for the CDR3: TGTGCCAGCAGCTTGAGATCTCCAACTAATGAAAAACTGTTTTTT.

The J gene is TRBJ2-7, the V gene TRBV11-3, with no clear D. The CDR3 has 13 residues. Germline assignment: CDR1 SGHNT and CDR2 YENEEA. V was pared by 1 base and J by 7 bases, with 11 bases between. The CDR3 DNA sequence: TGTGCCAGCAGCTTAGGACCCCTAGGAGAGCAGTACTTC. It translates to CASSLGPLGEQYF.

This sequence joins TRBV9 and TRBJ2-3, with 15 bases matching TRBD2. The CDR3 has 18 amino acids. CDR1 SGDLS and CDR2 YYNGEE come from the germline V gene. V dropped 5 bases and J dropped 8; count of bases not matched to a gene: 15. CDR3 in DNA: TGTGCCAGCAGTTATATCCCGGGACTAGCGGGGGGTGGAGGTACGCAGTATTTT. It yields the protein CASSYIPGLAGGGGTQYF.